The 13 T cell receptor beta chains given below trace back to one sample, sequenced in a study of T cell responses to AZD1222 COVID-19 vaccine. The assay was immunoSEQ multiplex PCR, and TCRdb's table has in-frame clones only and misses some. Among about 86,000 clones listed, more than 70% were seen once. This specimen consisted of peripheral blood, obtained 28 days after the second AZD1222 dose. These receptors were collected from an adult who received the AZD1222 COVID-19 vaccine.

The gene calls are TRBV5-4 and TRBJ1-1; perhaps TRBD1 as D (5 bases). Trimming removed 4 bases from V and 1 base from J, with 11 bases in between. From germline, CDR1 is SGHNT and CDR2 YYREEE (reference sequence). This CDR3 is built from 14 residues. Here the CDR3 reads CASSIGTANTEAFF. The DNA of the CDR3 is TGTGCCAGCAGCATAGGGACGGCGAACACTGAAGCTTTCTTT.

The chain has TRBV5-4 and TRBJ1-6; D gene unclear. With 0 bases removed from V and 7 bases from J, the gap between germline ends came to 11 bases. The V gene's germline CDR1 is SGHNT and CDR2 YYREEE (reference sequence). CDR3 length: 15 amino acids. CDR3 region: CASSLGAGKNSPLHF. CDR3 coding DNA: TGTGCCAGCAGCTTGGGCGCCGGAAAAAATTCACCCCTCCACTTT.

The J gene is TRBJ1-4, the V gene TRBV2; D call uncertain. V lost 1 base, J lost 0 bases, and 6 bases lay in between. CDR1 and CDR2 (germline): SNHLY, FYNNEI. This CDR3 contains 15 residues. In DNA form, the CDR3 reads TGTGCCAGCAGTGAAGGGGTTGCAACTAATGAAAAACTGTTTTTT. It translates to CASSEGVATNEKLFF.

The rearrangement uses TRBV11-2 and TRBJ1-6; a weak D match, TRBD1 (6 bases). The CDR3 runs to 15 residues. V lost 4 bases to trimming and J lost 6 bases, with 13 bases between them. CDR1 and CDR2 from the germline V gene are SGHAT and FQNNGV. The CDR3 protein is CASSSRTEPNSPLHF. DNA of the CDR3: TGTGCCAGCAGCTCGCGGACAGAACCTAATTCACCCCTCCACTTT.

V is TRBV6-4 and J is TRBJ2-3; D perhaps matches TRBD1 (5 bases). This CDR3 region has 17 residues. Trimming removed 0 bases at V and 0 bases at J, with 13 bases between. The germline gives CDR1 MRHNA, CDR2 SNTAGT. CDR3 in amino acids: CASSDSIPDISTDTQYF. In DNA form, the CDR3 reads TGTGCCAGCAGTGACTCGATACCGGACATAAGCACAGATACGCAGTATTTT.

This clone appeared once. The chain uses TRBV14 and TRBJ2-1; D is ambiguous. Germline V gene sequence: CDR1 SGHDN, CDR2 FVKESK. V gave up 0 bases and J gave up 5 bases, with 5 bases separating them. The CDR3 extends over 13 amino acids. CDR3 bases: TGTGCCAGCAGCCAAGAGAACGACAATGAGCAGTTCTTC. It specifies CASSQENDNEQFF.

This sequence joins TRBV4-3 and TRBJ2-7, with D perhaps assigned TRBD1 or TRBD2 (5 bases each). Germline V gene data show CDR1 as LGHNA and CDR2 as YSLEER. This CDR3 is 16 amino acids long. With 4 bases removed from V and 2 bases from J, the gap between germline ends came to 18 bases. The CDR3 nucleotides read TGCGCCAGCAGCCGCGAGGGTGGCAGGGCACCCTACGAGCAGTACTTC. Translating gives CASSREGGRAPYEQYF.

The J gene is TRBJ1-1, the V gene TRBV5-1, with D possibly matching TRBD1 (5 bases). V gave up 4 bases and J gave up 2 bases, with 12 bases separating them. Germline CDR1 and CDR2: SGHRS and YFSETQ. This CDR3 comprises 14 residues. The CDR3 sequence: CASSTTAFNTEAFF. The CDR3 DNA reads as TGCGCCAGCAGCACGACAGCGTTCAACACTGAAGCTTTCTTT.

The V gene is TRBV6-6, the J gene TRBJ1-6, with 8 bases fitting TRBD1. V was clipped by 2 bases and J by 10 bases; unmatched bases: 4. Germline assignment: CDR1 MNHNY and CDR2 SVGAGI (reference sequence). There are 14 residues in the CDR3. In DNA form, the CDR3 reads TGTGCCAGCAGTTACAACAGGGGGGAGTCACCCCTCCACTTT. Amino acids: CASSYNRGESPLHF.

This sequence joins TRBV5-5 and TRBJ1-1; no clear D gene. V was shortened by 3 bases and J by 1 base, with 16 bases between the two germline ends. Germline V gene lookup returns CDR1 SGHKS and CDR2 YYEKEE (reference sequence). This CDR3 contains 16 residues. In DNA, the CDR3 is TGTGCCAGCAGCTCCTCCCCCCCCGCAGGGAACACTGAAGCTTTCTTT. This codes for CASSSSPPAGNTEAFF.

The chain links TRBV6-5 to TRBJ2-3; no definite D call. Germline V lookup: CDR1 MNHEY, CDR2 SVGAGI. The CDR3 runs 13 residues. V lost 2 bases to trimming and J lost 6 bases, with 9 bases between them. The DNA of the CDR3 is TGTGCCAGCAGTTACGATCGGCGTGATACGCAGTATTTT. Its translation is CASSYDRRDTQYF.

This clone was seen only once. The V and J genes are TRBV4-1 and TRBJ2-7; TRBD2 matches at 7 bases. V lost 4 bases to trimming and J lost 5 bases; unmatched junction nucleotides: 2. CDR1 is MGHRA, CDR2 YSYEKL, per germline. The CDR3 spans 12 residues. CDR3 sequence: CASSPSGDEQYF. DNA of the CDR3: TGCGCCAGCAGCCCGAGCGGGGACGAGCAGTACTTC.

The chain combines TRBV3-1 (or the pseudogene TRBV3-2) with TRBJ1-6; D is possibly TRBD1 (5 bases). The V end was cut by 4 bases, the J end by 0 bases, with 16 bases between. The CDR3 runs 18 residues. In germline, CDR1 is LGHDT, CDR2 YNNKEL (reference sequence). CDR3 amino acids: CASSRGTPSYSYNSPLHF. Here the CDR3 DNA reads TGTGCCAGCAGCCGCGGGACTCCCTCATACTCCTATAATTCACCCCTCCACTTT.